These 22 T cell receptor beta chains originate from one sample sequenced in a study of blood T cell repertoires in COVID-19. Sequencing used immunoSEQ multiplex PCR; TCRdb keeps in-frame clones, though not all of them. The sample holds approximately 480,000 clones, roughly 89% seen once. Sequencing was performed on peripheral blood. Receptors were obtained from a man aged 18 to 29 with COVID-19, enrolled during active disease.

This chain uses TRBV5-1 with TRBJ1-6; D is uncertain. Between the trimmed V and J ends, which lost 4 bases and 7 bases, there was a span of 18 bases. Germline loops: CDR1 SGHRS, CDR2 YFSETQ. This CDR3 has 16 residues. The CDR3 spells CASSPNSGRGNSPLHF. CDR3 in DNA: TGCGCCAGCAGCCCGAACTCAGGTCGGGGAAATTCACCCCTCCACTTT.

This CDR3 reads CASRSGTSGYNEQFF. As DNA, the CDR3 is TGCGCCAGCAGAAGCGGGACTAGCGGATACAATGAGCAGTTCTTC. The chain is built from TRBV10-2 and TRBJ2-1; 11 nucleotides match TRBD2. The germline gives CDR1 WSHSY, CDR2 SAAADI. V trimming: 6 bases; J trimming: 4 bases; junction bases outside the gene matches: 5. The CDR3 runs to 15 residues.

The V gene is TRBV11-1, the J gene TRBJ2-7, with D tentatively TRBD2 (6 bases). Trimming removed 6 bases from V and 7 bases from J, with 19 bases in between. Looked up from germline, CDR1 is SGHAT and CDR2 is FQDESV (reference sequence). The CDR3 loop spans 14 amino acids. DNA of the CDR3: TGTGCCAGCAGACAAGACGGGAGATCGGGGGAGCAGTACTTC. Its protein is CASRQDGRSGEQYF.

A single count supports this clone. The chain employs TRBV5-1 and TRBJ1-3, with 8 bases fitting TRBD1. The CDR3 runs 14 residues. Trimming cost V 3 bases and J 4 bases; bases outside gene matches: 3. Germline V gene sequence: CDR1 SGHRS, CDR2 YFSETQ. The CDR3 reads CASSWTGSGNTIYF. As DNA, the CDR3 is TGCGCCAGCAGCTGGACAGGGTCAGGAAACACCATATATTTT.

V usage is TRBV29-1 and J usage is TRBJ2-3; the D gene is possibly TRBD2 (5 bases). Trimming pared 3 bases from V and 2 bases from J, leaving 15 bases between. From germline, CDR1 is SQVTM and CDR2 ANQGSEA. This CDR3 has 15 residues. As DNA, the CDR3 is TGCAGCGTTGATGTATGGACTCGAAACACAGATACGCAGTATTTT. It encodes CSVDVWTRNTDTQYF.

The chain joins TRBV2 to TRBJ1-2; D remains ambiguous. The CDR3 is made up of 14 amino acids. V was clipped by 6 bases and J by 4 bases, with 15 bases between them. Germline V lookup: CDR1 SNHLY, CDR2 FYNNEI. The CDR3 nucleotides are TGTGCCAGCAGCCTAGATGGGGAGGTCTATGGCTACACCTTC. Encoded protein: CASSLDGEVYGYTF.

The chain couples TRBV7-2 to TRBJ2-3, with 9 bases lining up with TRBD1. V shed 10 bases, J shed 5 bases, and the junction held 7 bases outside the gene matches. CDR3 length: 13 residues. Germline V gives CDR1 SGHTA, CDR2 FQGNSA. The CDR3: CATHRGLRDTQYF. The DNA of the CDR3 is TGTGCCACTCACAGGGGGCTGAGAGATACGCAGTATTTT.

The chain recombines TRBV6-1 with TRBJ1-1; tentative D call: TRBD1 (5 bases). CDR1 MNHNS and CDR2 SASEGT come from the germline V gene. This CDR3 has 14 amino acids. Trimming pared 3 bases from V and 1 base from J, leaving 9 bases between. CDR3 in amino acids: CASSEPGKNTEAFF. The DNA of the CDR3 is TGTGCCAGCAGTGAGCCAGGGAAGAACACTGAAGCTTTCTTT.

V and J are TRBV11-3 and TRBJ2-1, with D hard to call. V was clipped by 2 bases and J by 4 bases, with 3 bases between them. The CDR3 spans 12 residues. Germline-derived CDR1 and CDR2 are SGHNT and YENEEA. The CDR3 sequence is CASSLPYNEQFF. CDR3 nucleotides: TGTGCCAGCAGCTTACCGTACAATGAGCAGTTCTTC.

V is TRBV11-2 and J is TRBJ1-1; possibly TRBD1 for D (5 bases). This CDR3 comprises 14 residues. The V gene lost 10 bases and the J gene lost 3 bases, with 18 bases spanning the gap. CDR1 SGHAT and CDR2 FQNNGV come from the germline V gene. CDR3 nucleotides: TGTGCCACCTCGGGGGGAATAATAGACACTGAAGCTTTCTTT. This sequence encodes CATSGGIIDTEAFF. The full variable domain, rest sourced from reference TRBV11-2 and TRBJ1-1, is EAGVAQSPRYKIIEKRQSVAFWCNPISGHATLYWYQQILGQGPKLLIQFQNNGVVDDSQLPKDRFSAERLKGVDSTLKIQPAKLEDSAVYLCATSGGIIDTEAFFGQGTRLTVV.

The chain links TRBV27 to TRBJ1-6; D is unresolved. The CDR3 extends over 16 amino acids. V dropped 5 bases and J dropped 8 bases, with 19 bases sitting between them. Germline V CDR1 and CDR2: MNHEY, SMNVEV (reference sequence). The CDR3 DNA reads as TGTGCCAGCAGTCCGGAGTGGAGGAAGCTGGATTCACCCCTCCACTTT. Translated, it gives CASSPEWRKLDSPLHF.

The CDR3 is CASIYYGNTEAFF. CDR3 sequence (DNA): TGTGCCAGCATTTACTATGGGAACACTGAAGCTTTCTTT. The J gene is TRBJ1-1, the V gene TRBV12-3 or TRBV12-4; D unresolved. V was clipped by 7 bases and J by 1 base, with 10 bases between them. This CDR3 contains 13 residues.

In nucleotides, the CDR3 is TGCGCCAGCAGCTTCAGTCAAGATACGCAGTATTTT. It translates to CASSFSQDTQYF. The chain recombines TRBV5-1 with TRBJ2-3, with D hard to call. The CDR3 spans 12 residues. The germline V and J ends were trimmed by 2 bases and 5 bases, with 6 bases remaining between them. Germline CDR1 reads SGHRS; CDR2 reads YFSETQ.

This clone has more than one count but fewer than ten. The CDR3 spells CASSYRGSNTEAFF. The CDR3, as DNA: TGTGCCAGCAGTTACAGGGGGTCGAACACTGAAGCTTTCTTT. V gene TRBV27 combines with J gene TRBJ1-1; 8 bases agree with TRBD1. Losses at the gene ends were 4 bases for V and 1 base for J; bases not matched to a gene: 2. CDR1 and CDR2 (germline): MNHEY, SMNVEV (reference sequence). This CDR3 is 14 amino acids long.

V is TRBV3-1 (or the pseudogene TRBV3-2) and J is TRBJ2-2, with a tentative D call TRBD2 (6 bases). Germline V gives CDR1 LGHDT, CDR2 YNNKEL (reference sequence). V shed 1 base and J shed 5 bases, with 8 bases lying between them. The CDR3 extends over 14 amino acids. CDR3 amino acids: CASSQAGGTGELFF. In DNA, the CDR3 is TGTGCCAGCAGCCAAGCCGGAGGGACCGGGGAGCTGTTTTTT.

This chain joins TRBV6-5 and TRBJ2-7; TRBD1 matches at 7 bases. The J segment lost 2 bases and the V segment lost 6 bases, leaving 7 bases of the junction unmatched. The V gene's germline CDR1 is MNHEY and CDR2 SVGAGI. The CDR3 is 14 amino acids. The CDR3 spells CASRDRDRAYEQYF. The CDR3 DNA sequence: TGTGCCAGCAGAGACCGGGACAGAGCCTACGAGCAGTACTTC.

This clone was seen once. The gene calls are TRBV2 and TRBJ2-7, with 8 bases aligning to TRBD1. The CDR3 totals 12 residues. From germline, CDR1 is SNHLY and CDR2 FYNNEI. V shed 10 bases, J shed 5 bases, and the junction held 7 bases outside the gene matches. Here the CDR3 DNA reads TGTGCCATCGACAGGGGTTTCGACGAGCAGTACTTC. It codes for CAIDRGFDEQYF.

The V and J genes are TRBV3-1 (or the pseudogene TRBV3-2) and TRBJ2-2, with a tentative D call TRBD2 (6 bases). V shed 8 bases and J shed 1 base, with 8 bases lying between them. CDR1 and CDR2 from the germline V gene are LGHDT and YNNKEL (reference sequence). This CDR3 has 13 amino acids. The CDR3 spells CASGRGNTGELFF. CDR3 nucleotides: TGTGCCAGCGGGCGGGGGAACACCGGGGAGCTGTTTTTT.

J is TRBJ2-2 and V is TRBV2; 10 bases line up with TRBD2. V lost 8 bases to trimming and J lost 1 base; unmatched junction nucleotides: 4. Germline V gives CDR1 SNHLY, CDR2 FYNNEI. CDR3 length: 15 residues. The CDR3 DNA follows: TGTGCCAGCGCCCCTAGCGGGGGGAACACCGGGGAGCTGTTTTTT. Protein product: CASAPSGGNTGELFF.

The genes are TRBV30 and TRBJ1-2, with TRBD1 matching over 11 bases. From germline, CDR1 is GTSNPN and CDR2 SVGIG (reference sequence). This CDR3 is 15 amino acids long. V gave up 1 base and J gave up 5 bases; unmatched junction bases: 6. CDR3 protein: CAWSDRDRGKYGYTF. The CDR3 DNA follows: TGTGCCTGGAGTGATCGGGACAGGGGGAAGTATGGCTACACCTTC.

The table lists this clone with a count of one. The V call is TRBV3-1 (or the pseudogene TRBV3-2), the J call TRBJ2-7; TRBD1 matches 7 bases. The CDR3 has 16 amino acids. Germline values: CDR1 LGHDT, CDR2 YNNKEL (reference sequence). V lost 5 bases and J lost 2; bases outside the gene matches: 12. CDR3 DNA sequence: TGTGCCAGCAGCGAAGGGCCCATCGACAGGGCCTACGAGCAGTACTTC. Protein sequence: CASSEGPIDRAYEQYF.

V usage is TRBV4-1 and J usage is TRBJ2-2; no definite D call. V lost 2 bases to trimming and J lost 7 bases, with 8 bases between them. The CDR3 runs to 13 residues. The V gene's germline CDR1 is MGHRA and CDR2 YSYEKL. The CDR3 DNA follows: TGCGCCAGCAGCCAAAGTCTAGGCGGGGAGCTGTTTTTT. Its protein is CASSQSLGGELFF.